Included here is one T cell receptor beta chain sequence, with context. Its antigen is unidentified. Assay: immunoSEQ multiplex PCR; the TCRdb copy retains only in-frame clones and omits some. The top ten hold roughly 5% of the sample, which has 60,000 or so clones, over 80% seen once. This sample is part of a study of a mutant IDH1 vaccine in newly diagnosed glioma. Time point: week 5, during vaccination. Vaccine doses each comprised 300 ug of mutant IDH1 20-mer peptide, with topical imiquimod. V gave up 0 bases and J gave up 3 bases, with 9 bases separating them. The CDR3 sequence is 13 residues long. Germline values: CDR1 GTSNPN, CDR2 SVGIG (reference sequence).

The source is a middle-aged woman with glioma. The sample consisted of PBMCs, taken from a glioma patient whose treatment included an IDH1 peptide vaccine. The rearrangement joins TRBV30 to TRBJ2-7; a possible D gene is TRBD2 (6 bases). The chain's CDR3 is CAWSVGGRYEQYF. For the CDR3, the DNA is TGTGCCTGGAGTGTGGGGGGTCGCTACGAGCAGTACTTC.